Here is one T cell receptor beta chain with its context. The record originates from a study of CD8 T cells in Susac syndrome. Random-hexamer reverse transcription was applied to roughly 0.5 to 1 ug RNA. MiXCR, run by TCRdb on the immunoSEQ multiplex PCR reads, gives a single entry per CDR3 protein. The table records a few hundred thousand distinct CDR3 sequences, approximately 85% of them present only once. The length of the CDR3 is 15 residues. Trimming took 3 bases from V and 0 from J, leaving 9 bases between them. Sequenced: CD8+ T cells from PBMCs. V usage is TRBV23-1 and J usage is TRBJ1-3; TRBD1 might be the D (6 bases). TRBV23-1 is treated as an ORF (open reading frame) with a function not yet certain. The source is a human donor with multiple sclerosis. CDR3 in DNA: TGCGCCAGCAGTCATGGGGACACCTCTGGAAACACCATATATTTT. Translating gives CASSHGDTSGNTIYF.